This T cell receptor beta chain was identified in a study of vaccination and CD4 T cells after COVID-19. Study context: The convalescents included six males and four females, and among them two were Hispanic while seven were Caucasian.

Cultured CD4+ T cells had their DNA profiled by the Oncomine TCR Beta short-read assay. Genomic DNA was isolated from cultured CD4+ T cells. TCRdb re-called the PCR reads with MiXCR, one entry per CDR3 protein. This sample carries roughly 6,500 distinct CDR3 sequences, 33% of them seen once, and the ten largest clones take 29%. Notes on this clonotype: Its matching antigen is unknown.

This CDR3 has 13 amino acids. Per germline, CDR1 SGDLS and CDR2 YYNGEE. With 0 bases removed from V and 2 bases from J, the gap between germline ends came to 5 bases. Treatment indicated: approximately 11-day PBMC culture with coronavirus spike peptide pools or control peptides (ViraFEST assay). Collection of the unexposed donor's CD4+ T cells took place before the COVID-19 pandemic (2011-2018). The chain is built from TRBV9 and TRBJ2-5; D is ambiguous. This sequence originates from a human donor in good health. Sequencing was carried out using CD4+ T cells from blood, cultured in vitro. DNA of the CDR3: TGTGCCAGCAGCGTAGTAGGGCAAGAGACCCAGTACTTC. This sequence encodes CASSVVGQETQYF. The full variable domain, rest sourced from reference TRBV9 and TRBJ2-5, is DSGVTQTPKHLITATGQRVTLRCSPRSGDLSVYWYQQSLDQGLQFLIQYYNGEERAKGNILERFSAQQFPDLHSELNLSSLELGDSALYFCASSVVGQETQYFGPGTRLLVL.